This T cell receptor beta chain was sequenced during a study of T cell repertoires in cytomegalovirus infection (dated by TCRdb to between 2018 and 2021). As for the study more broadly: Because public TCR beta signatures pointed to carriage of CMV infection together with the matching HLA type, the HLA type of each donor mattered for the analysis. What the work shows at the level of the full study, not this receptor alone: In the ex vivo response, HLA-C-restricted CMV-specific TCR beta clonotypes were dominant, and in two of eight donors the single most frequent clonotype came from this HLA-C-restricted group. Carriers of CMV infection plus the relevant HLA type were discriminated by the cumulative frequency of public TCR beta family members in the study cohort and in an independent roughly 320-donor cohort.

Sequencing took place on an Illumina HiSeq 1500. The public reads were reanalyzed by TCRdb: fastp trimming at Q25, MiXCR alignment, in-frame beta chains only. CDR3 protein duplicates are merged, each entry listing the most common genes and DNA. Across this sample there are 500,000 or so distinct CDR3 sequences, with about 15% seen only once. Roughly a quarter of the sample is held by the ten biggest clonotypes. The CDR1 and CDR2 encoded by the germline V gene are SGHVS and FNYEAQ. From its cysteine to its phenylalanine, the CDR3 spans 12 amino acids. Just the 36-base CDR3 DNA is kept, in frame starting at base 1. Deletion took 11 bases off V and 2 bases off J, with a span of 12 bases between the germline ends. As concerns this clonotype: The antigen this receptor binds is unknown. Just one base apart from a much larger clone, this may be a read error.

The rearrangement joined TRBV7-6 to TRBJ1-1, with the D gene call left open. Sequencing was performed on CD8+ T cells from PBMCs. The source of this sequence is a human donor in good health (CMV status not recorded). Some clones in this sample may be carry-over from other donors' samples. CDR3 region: CAGADGNTEAFF. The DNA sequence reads TGTGCCGGCGCGGACGGCAACACTGAAGCTTTCTTT.